The 27 T cell receptor beta chains below all came from one sample that was sequenced in a study of cytomegalovirus exposure and HLA in healthy donors (dated by TCRdb to between 2016 and 2019). To prepare the library, the immunoSEQ multiplex PCR assay was applied. A mixture of 60 forward primers for TCR Vbeta segments and 13 reverse primers for TCR Jbeta segments was used in the multiplex PCR. As stored in TCRdb, this immuneACCESS dataset retains in-frame rearrangements with V and J assigned. A fraction of the clones does not appear; measured against another copy, unresolved V genes explain less than half of the discrepancy, and the remainder lacks a known reason. The sample table shows roughly 150,000 clones, and roughly 66% are seen once. Approximately 1.6% of the sample is taken by the ten largest. The material sequenced was PBMCs. Receptor source: a woman between 18 and 29 years old in good health and CMV-seronegative.

V gene TRBV6-5 combines with J gene TRBJ2-3; possible D gene TRBD2, 5 bases. Trimming removed 5 bases at V and 8 bases at J, with 17 bases between. Per germline, CDR1 MNHEY and CDR2 SVGAGI. The CDR3 is 14 amino acids. The CDR3 DNA reads TGTGCCAGCAGTGCCTCACGTAATCGGGGTACGCAGTATTTT. Its translation: CASSASRNRGTQYF.

The chain combines TRBV28 with TRBJ2-1; 11 bases are shared with TRBD2. Germline loops: CDR1 MDHEN, CDR2 SYDVKM. The CDR3 consists of 15 residues. J was trimmed by 6 bases and V by 5 bases; bases with no gene match: 6. The CDR3 DNA reads as TGTGCCAGCAGTGACGCCGGGACTAGCGGCAATGAGCAGTTCTTC. Its translation is CASSDAGTSGNEQFF.

The rearrangement joins TRBV10-3 to TRBJ2-1; 11 bases line up with TRBD2. CDR1 and CDR2 (germline): ENHRY, SYGVKD. The CDR3 runs 15 residues. V lost 6 bases, J lost 3 bases, and 4 bases stayed unmatched. The CDR3 loop reads CAISRTSGYYNEQFF. In DNA form, the CDR3 reads TGTGCCATCAGCCGGACTAGCGGGTACTACAATGAGCAGTTCTTC.

The CDR3 loop is CASSLFLTAGDTEAFF. In nucleotides, the CDR3 is TGTGCCAGCAGCCTATTTTTGACGGCAGGCGACACTGAAGCTTTCTTT. V and J are TRBV7-2 and TRBJ1-1; D gene uncertain. This CDR3 has 16 residues. Looked up from germline, CDR1 is SGHTA and CDR2 is FQGNSA. Trimming left V 5 bases short and J 3 bases short, with 19 bases between.

This clone was seen only once. The chain combines TRBV6-5 with TRBJ1-1; D perhaps matches TRBD1 (6 bases). Germline CDR1 and CDR2: MNHEY and SVGAGI. The CDR3 loop spans 16 amino acids. The V end was cut by 0 bases, the J end by 4 bases, with 15 bases between. Written as DNA, the CDR3 is TGTGCCAGCAGTTACTCTTGGGGGCCAGGTGGCACTGAAGCTTTCTTT. This gives the protein CASSYSWGPGGTEAFF.

The V gene is TRBV4-2, the J gene TRBJ1-4; 8 bases match TRBD1. J lost 8 bases, V lost 1 base, and 12 bases had no gene match. The CDR3 loop spans 17 amino acids. The germline CDR1 and CDR2 sequences are LGHNA and YNFKEQ. CDR3 DNA sequence: TGTGCCAGCAGCCAAGTCACCGGGACAGGAGGAAAGGAAAAACTGTTTTTT. It codes for CASSQVTGTGGKEKLFF.

The V call is TRBV4-3, the J call TRBJ2-3; 10 bases map to TRBD1. V lost 5 bases to trimming and J lost 5 bases; unmatched junction nucleotides: 10. The CDR3 is made up of 16 amino acids. Germline lookup yields CDR1 LGHNA and CDR2 YSLEER. CDR3 sequence reads: CASSNSRDRGRDTQYF. The CDR3 coding sequence is TGCGCCAGCAGCAACAGCCGGGACAGGGGTAGAGATACGCAGTATTTT.

The rearrangement uses TRBV7-9 and TRBJ1-2; the D gene is possibly TRBD1 (5 bases). Germline V gene data show CDR1 as SEHNR and CDR2 as FQNEAQ (reference sequence). V was shortened by 0 bases and J by 4 bases, with 12 bases between the two germline ends. The CDR3 has 15 amino acids. This chain's CDR3 is CASSLADGAPYGYTF. In DNA form, the CDR3 reads TGTGCCAGCAGCTTAGCGGATGGGGCCCCCTATGGCTACACCTTC.

DNA of the CDR3: TGTGCCAGCAGCCCGACGGGACAGGGTTACGATGAGCAGTTCTTC. Its translation is CASSPTGQGYDEQFF. The rearrangement uses TRBV9 and TRBJ2-1, with TRBD1 matching over 9 bases. The CDR3 consists of 15 residues. The germline gives CDR1 SGDLS, CDR2 YYNGEE. V lost 4 bases, J lost 8 bases, and 10 bases stayed unmatched.

The J gene is TRBJ2-2, the V gene TRBV5-1, with 10 bases lining up with TRBD2. The V and J ends lost 2 bases and 7 bases, in that order; junction bases with no gene match: 5. In germline, CDR1 is SGHRS, CDR2 YFSETQ. This CDR3 has 15 residues. The DNA of the CDR3 is TGCGCCAGCAGCTTTCTCCTAGCGGGAGTCGGGGAGCTGTTTTTT. It is translated as CASSFLLAGVGELFF.

The chain recombines TRBV5-4 with TRBJ1-2; no clear D gene. From germline, CDR1 is SGHNT and CDR2 YYREEE (reference sequence). The length of the CDR3 is 12 residues. V dropped 2 bases and J dropped 8 bases, with 10 bases sitting between them. CDR3 residues: CASSLDSGGYTF. CDR3 DNA sequence: TGTGCCAGCAGCTTAGACTCGGGGGGCTACACCTTC.

This chain links TRBV7-2 with TRBJ2-5; 10 bases match TRBD2. This CDR3 is 16 amino acids long. Germline CDR1 and CDR2: SGHTA and FQGNSA. J was trimmed by 1 base and V by 4 bases; bases with no gene match: 6. CDR3 bases: TGTGCCAGCAGCTCACGACTAGCGGGTTCCCAAGAGACCCAGTACTTC. Amino acids: CASSSRLAGSQETQYF.

The chain carries TRBV5-4 and TRBJ1-4; 7 bases line up with TRBD1. CDR3 length: 15 residues. Trimming removed 4 bases from V and 5 bases from J; junction bases left unmatched: 8. Germline-derived CDR1 and CDR2 are SGHNT and YYREEE (reference sequence). The CDR3: CASSTYRGDNEKLFF. The CDR3 nucleotides are TGTGCCAGCAGCACCTACAGGGGAGACAATGAAAAACTGTTTTTT.

The chain recombines TRBV5-1 with TRBJ2-2; 8 nucleotides agree with TRBD2. This CDR3 has 19 amino acids. V lost 4 bases, J lost 0 bases, and 14 bases stayed unmatched. Germline V gene data show CDR1 as SGHRS and CDR2 as YFSETQ. The CDR3 loop reads CASSNGLAGAAPNTGELFF. The CDR3 DNA reads TGCGCCAGCAGCAACGGACTAGCTGGGGCTGCCCCGAACACCGGGGAGCTGTTTTTT.

This clone is a singleton in its sample. The chain links TRBV27 to TRBJ2-5, with 9 bases identical to TRBD2. V was pared by 2 bases and J by 5 bases, with 12 bases of the junction left unmatched. Germline lookup yields CDR1 MNHEY and CDR2 SMNVEV (reference sequence). The length of the CDR3 is 17 residues. CDR3 sequence reads: CASSLRFAGGRGETQYF. CDR3 nucleotides: TGTGCCAGCAGTTTACGGTTTGCGGGAGGGCGGGGGGAGACCCAGTACTTC.

This clone occurred a few times. The J gene is TRBJ2-1, the V gene TRBV18; TRBD2 matches at 10 bases. The CDR3 is 16 amino acids. With V trimmed by 1 base and J by 3 bases, 3 bases remained unmatched. Germline loops: CDR1 KGHSH, CDR2 LQKENI. The CDR3: CASSPRGTSVYNEQFF. As DNA, the CDR3 is TGTGCCAGCTCACCACGAGGGACTAGCGTCTACAATGAGCAGTTCTTC.

The genes are TRBV18 and TRBJ1-4; TRBD1 might be the D (6 bases). Germline CDR1 and CDR2: KGHSH and LQKENI. Trimming stripped 3 bases from V and 5 bases from J, with 16 bases between. The CDR3 contains 16 residues. CDR3 sequence (DNA): TGTGCCAGCTCACCCCGGGGGGGCAGCCCGAATGAAAAACTGTTTTTT. Encoded protein: CASSPRGGSPNEKLFF.

This clone was detected only a few times. The chain couples TRBV7-8 to TRBJ1-3; D is perhaps TRBD1 (6 bases). V was trimmed by 6 bases and J by 5 bases, leaving 17 bases between them. This CDR3 has 15 residues. The germline V gene has CDR1 SGHVS and CDR2 FQNEAQ. The CDR3: CASSRERGGRNTIYF. For the CDR3, the DNA is TGTGCCAGCAGTAGGGAGCGAGGGGGTCGAAACACCATATATTTT.

The J gene is TRBJ2-1, the V gene TRBV4-3, with D hard to call. V was pared by 3 bases and J by 4 bases, with 16 bases between. The CDR3 extends over 16 amino acids. Looked up from germline, CDR1 is LGHNA and CDR2 is YSLEER. The CDR3, as DNA: TGCGCCAGCAGCCAGAGAGTACTGCCCGGGTACAATGAGCAGTTCTTC. Its protein is CASSQRVLPGYNEQFF.

The chain links TRBV11-1 to TRBJ2-7; 11 bases agree with TRBD1. Germline CDR1 SGHAT, CDR2 FQDESV (reference sequence). After removal of 5 bases from V and 5 bases from J, the junction contained 2 bases not matched to a gene. The CDR3 runs 13 residues. The CDR3 coding sequence is TGTGCCAGCAGCCTGGACAGGGGGCACGAGCAGTACTTC. Translating it yields CASSLDRGHEQYF.

The chain uses TRBV30 and TRBJ2-1; TRBD2 is a possible D gene (5 bases). Per the germline V gene, CDR1 is GTSNPN and CDR2 is SVGIG (reference sequence). Trimming took off 1 base at V and 7 bases at J, with 14 bases between the two ends. The CDR3 runs to 14 residues. This chain's CDR3 is CAWSGGSELNEQFF. In DNA form, the CDR3 reads TGTGCCTGGAGTGGAGGGTCAGAGTTGAATGAGCAGTTCTTC.

The chain carries TRBV15 and TRBJ2-1, with 13 bases fitting TRBD2. V lost 9 bases to trimming and J lost 6 bases; unmatched junction nucleotides: 2. The CDR3 totals 13 residues. Germline V CDR1 and CDR2: LNHNV, YYDKDF (reference sequence). CDR3 sequence reads: CATTSGRGNEQFF. The CDR3 DNA sequence: TGTGCCACTACTAGCGGGAGGGGCAATGAGCAGTTCTTC.

This chain links TRBV18 with TRBJ2-7; no clear D. Germline CDR1 KGHSH, CDR2 LQKENI. The V and J ends lost 2 bases and 1 base respectively, with 15 bases between them. The CDR3 is 16 residues long. CDR3 residues: CASSPSLQIVSYEQYF. The DNA for the CDR3 is TGTGCCAGCTCACCATCCTTACAGATAGTTTCCTACGAGCAGTACTTC.

The J gene is TRBJ2-7, the V gene TRBV2; 9 positions agree with TRBD1. Losses at the gene ends were 4 bases for V and 9 bases for J; bases not matched to a gene: 10. CDR1 and CDR2 from the germline V gene are SNHLY and FYNNEI. CDR3 size: 14 residues. The CDR3 loop is CASSAGTGTVGQYF. CDR3 DNA sequence: TGTGCCAGCAGTGCCGGGACAGGGACCGTCGGGCAGTACTTC.

This chain uses TRBV2 with TRBJ2-7; D remains ambiguous. The CDR3 sequence is 14 residues long. Trimming left V 6 bases short and J 3 bases short, with 15 bases between. Germline V lookup: CDR1 SNHLY, CDR2 FYNNEI. CDR3 sequence: CASRVRLEYYEQYV. DNA of the CDR3: TGTGCCAGCAGGGTCCGACTTGAGTACTACGAGCAGTACGTC.

This clone was found many times. V gene TRBV4-3 combines with J gene TRBJ1-3; no clear D. Per the germline V gene, CDR1 is LGHNA and CDR2 is YSLEER. This CDR3 spans 15 amino acids. The germline V and J ends were trimmed by 1 base and 0 bases, with 7 bases remaining between them. For the CDR3, the DNA is TGCGCCAGCAGCCAAGGACACTCCTCTGGAAACACCATATATTTT. It encodes CASSQGHSSGNTIYF.

This clone was seen more than once but under ten times. V usage is TRBV11-2 and J usage is TRBJ2-5; 10 bases agree with TRBD2. In germline, CDR1 is SGHAT, CDR2 FQNNGV. The CDR3 runs 16 residues. V was pared by 5 bases and J by 5 bases, with 11 bases of the junction left unmatched. CDR3 nucleotides: TGTGCCAGCAGCACCAGCGGGGGGGCGGTTAGTGAGACCCAGTACTTC. Protein: CASSTSGGAVSETQYF.